Each of the 11 T cell receptor beta chains below was sequenced from the same sample in a study of blood T cell repertoires in COVID-19. The method was immunoSEQ multiplex PCR; TCRdb's version includes in-frame clones alone and lacks a portion of them. Among about 230,000 clones listed, 89% were seen once. Sequences were obtained from PBMCs or T cells enriched from blood (not recorded which). These receptors were taken from a woman under 40 with acute COVID-19.

V gene TRBV9 combines with J gene TRBJ1-2; D might be TRBD1 (5 bases). CDR3 length: 16 residues. V was clipped by 0 bases and J by 3 bases, with 15 bases between them. CDR1 and CDR2 from the germline V gene are SGDLS and YYNGEE. CDR3 in amino acids: CASSVAGVRDDYGYTF. DNA of the CDR3: TGTGCCAGCAGCGTAGCGGGGGTCAGGGACGACTATGGCTACACCTTC.

Points on this clone: The same CDR3 is also encoded by other DNA sequences in this sample. The chain links TRBV18 to TRBJ1-5; D is undetermined. The CDR3 has 15 residues. Trimming stripped 3 bases from V and 1 base from J, with 10 bases between. Germline V gene lookup returns CDR1 KGHSH and CDR2 LQKENI. The CDR3 DNA reads as TGTGCCAGCTCACCCCCGGGAGGGAGCAATCAGCCCCAGCATTTT. Residues: CASSPPGGSNQPQHF.

J is TRBJ2-2 and V is TRBV4-3; TRBD1 matches at 7 bases. Germline V CDR1 and CDR2: LGHNA, YSLEER. V lost 3 bases to trimming and J lost 5 bases; unmatched junction nucleotides: 3. CDR3 size: 14 residues. CDR3 sequence reads: CASSQGQLTGELFF. CDR3 DNA: TGCGCCAGCAGCCAGGGACAGCTTACCGGGGAGCTGTTTTTT.

The chain combines TRBV7-9 with TRBJ2-2; 9 bases line up with TRBD1. There are 15 residues in the CDR3. Germline V gene lookup returns CDR1 SEHNR and CDR2 FQNEAQ (reference sequence). The V and J ends lost 5 bases and 6 bases, in that order; junction bases with no gene match: 7. In nucleotides, the CDR3 is TGTGCCAGCAGCAACGGACAGGGGTTTTCCGGGGAGCTGTTTTTT. Translated, it gives CASSNGQGFSGELFF.

The rearrangement uses TRBV18 and TRBJ1-2; D not certain. Trimming removed 2 bases from V and 8 bases from J, with 15 bases in between. Germline V CDR1 and CDR2: KGHSH, LQKENI. The CDR3 is 14 amino acids. The CDR3 bases are TGTGCCAGCTCACCAAGGAGGAGTGAGGAAGGCTACACCTTC. Amino acids: CASSPRRSEEGYTF.

This clone has only one observation. The chain uses TRBV6-5 and TRBJ1-6; D is possibly TRBD1 (6 bases). Trimming removed 7 bases from V and 7 bases from J, with 17 bases in between. This CDR3 comprises 15 residues. Germline CDR1 MNHEY, CDR2 SVGAGI. This CDR3 reads CASTNWDIENSPLHF. The CDR3, as DNA: TGTGCCAGCACTAACTGGGACATAGAAAATTCACCCCTCCACTTT.

The chain links TRBV6-2 or TRBV6-3 to TRBJ2-1, with 14 bases identical to TRBD2. The germline gives CDR1 MNHEY, CDR2 SVGEGT. Losses at the gene ends were 0 bases for V and 5 bases for J; bases not matched to a gene: 9. This CDR3 is built from 19 residues. CDR3 sequence (DNA): TGTGCCAGCAGTTACTCGCCCGGGACTAGCGGGGGTTTTCACAATGAGCAGTTCTTC. Translating it yields CASSYSPGTSGGFHNEQFF.

This clone was found a few times. V gene TRBV29-1 combines with J gene TRBJ1-2; weak D call: TRBD1 (5 bases). This CDR3 has 14 residues. The germline gives CDR1 SQVTM, CDR2 ANQGSEA. V lost 3 bases, J lost 6 bases, and 17 bases lay in between. The CDR3 region is CSVEKSGAPDGYTF. For the CDR3, the DNA is TGCAGCGTTGAGAAGAGTGGGGCCCCGGATGGCTACACCTTC.

The V call is TRBV6-5, the J call TRBJ2-2; 8 nucleotides match TRBD1. The CDR3 is 15 residues long. Germline trimming cut 6 bases from V and 6 bases from J; bases unmatched to any gene: 9. CDR1 and CDR2 (germline): MNHEY, SVGAGI. The DNA for the CDR3 is TGTGCCAGCAGACTACGACAGGGGCGGGCCGGGGAGCTGTTTTTT. This codes for CASRLRQGRAGELFF.

This chain links TRBV27 with TRBJ1-1; the match to TRBD1 covers 7 bases. In germline, CDR1 is MNHEY, CDR2 SMNVEV (reference sequence). CDR3 length: 15 residues. The ends lost 2 bases at V and 3 bases at J; junction bases unmatched: 6. The CDR3 loop reads CASSLPGQAYTEAFF. The DNA for the CDR3 is TGTGCCAGCAGTTTACCCGGACAGGCCTACACTGAAGCTTTCTTT.

The V call is TRBV13, the J call TRBJ1-2; TRBD1 matches at 12 bases. Per the germline V gene, CDR1 is PRHDT and CDR2 is FYEKMQ (reference sequence). This CDR3 spans 17 amino acids. The V segment lost 5 bases and the J segment 6 bases; nucleotides outside the gene matches: 13. CDR3 nucleotide sequence: TGTGCCAGCAGCCCCAGGGGGGGGGACAGGGGGCGCGATGGCTACACCTTC. It specifies CASSPRGGDRGRDGYTF.